The source of this T cell receptor beta chain is a study of shared clonotypes between healthy human individuals. Across the whole study: Each donor contributed plates that comprised three CD4 naive, three CD4 memory, two CD8 naive and one CD8 memory.

Some clones are missing from TCRdb's copy, which holds only in-frame ones; the method was immunoSEQ multiplex PCR. The table lists around 2.5 million clones, 93% of them singletons, with 0.35% to 0.45% in the top ten. With 4 bases clipped from V and 4 bases from J, the junction kept 8 bases outside the gene matches. From germline, CDR1 is MNHEY and CDR2 SVGAGI. The CDR3 covers 16 residues. The chain has TRBV6-5 and TRBJ2-5, with 11 bases matching TRBD2. The sequencing input was naive CD4+ T cells from PBMCs. Subset meaning: CD45RA+ positively selected. The TCR originated in a man aged 18 to 30 in good health. Some clones in this sample may be carry-over from other donors' samples. CDR3 residues: CASSSNSGRAAETQYF. DNA of the CDR3: TGTGCCAGCAGTTCTAATAGCGGGAGGGCCGCAGAGACCCAGTACTTC.